This T cell receptor beta chain emerged from a study of breast tumors, draining lymph nodes, adjacent tissues. Germline loops: CDR1 LGHNA, CDR2 YNFKEQ. This CDR3 comprises 17 residues. V lost 4 bases and J lost 0; bases outside the gene matches: 12. This clonotype was found many times. The lymph nodes were axillary draining lymph nodes from breast cancer patients. TCRdb ran MiXCR on the multiplex PCR reads and lists one entry per CDR3 protein. The top ten clones hold about 1.4% of a sample with more than 200,000 distinct CDR3 sequences, roughly 32% of them seen once. The origin of this receptor is a female donor with breast cancer. Some clones in this sample may be carry-over from other donors' samples. Sequencing was carried out using axillary lymph node tissue. The V call is TRBV4-2, the J call TRBJ2-7, with 7 bases fitting TRBD2. The CDR3 nucleotides are TGTGCCAGCAGCCTAAATATTCGGGGGGACCGCTCCTACGAGCAGTACTTC. Residues: CASSLNIRGDRSYEQYF.